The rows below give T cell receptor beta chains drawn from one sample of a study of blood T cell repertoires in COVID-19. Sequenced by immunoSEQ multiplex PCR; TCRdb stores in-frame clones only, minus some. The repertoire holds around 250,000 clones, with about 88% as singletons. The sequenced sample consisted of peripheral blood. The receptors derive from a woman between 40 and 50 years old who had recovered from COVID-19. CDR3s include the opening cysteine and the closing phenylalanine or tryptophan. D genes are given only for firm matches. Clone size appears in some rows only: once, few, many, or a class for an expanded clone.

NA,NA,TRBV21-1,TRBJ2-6,TGTGCCAGCAGCAGGACTAGCGGGAGGACTTCGTCTCGGGCCAACGTCCTGACTTTC,CASSRTSGRTSSRANVLTF
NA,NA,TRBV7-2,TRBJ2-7,TGTGCCAGCAGCCCGGGTGTACAGGAGCTTTCCTACGAGCAGTACTTC,CASSPGVQELSYEQYF
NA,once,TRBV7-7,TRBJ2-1,TGTGCCAGCAGCTCTCAAGCCGCCCTAGTAAATGAGCAGTTCTTC,CASSSQAALVNEQFF
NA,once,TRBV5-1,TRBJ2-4,TGCGCCAGCAGCTTGGCCAGGGACACGAACATTCAGTACTTC,CASSLARDTNIQYF
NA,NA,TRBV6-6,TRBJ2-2,TGTGCCAGCCGGGACAACCCCAGGACCGGGGAGCTGTTTTTT,CASRDNPRTGELFF
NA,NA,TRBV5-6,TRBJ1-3,TGTGCCAGCAGCTTGAGGGGCAGCTTCGGAAACACCATATATTTT,CASSLRGSFGNTIYF
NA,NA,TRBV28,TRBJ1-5,TGTGCCAGCAGGCGTAGCAATCAGCCCCAGCATTTT,CASRRSNQPQHF
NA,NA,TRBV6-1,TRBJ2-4,TGTGCCAGCAGTGAAAGTGGCTGGGACTTCAAAAACATTCAGTACTTC,CASSESGWDFKNIQYF
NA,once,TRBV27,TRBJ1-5,TGTGCCAGCAGTGTAAATCAGCCCCAGCATTTT,CASSVNQPQHF
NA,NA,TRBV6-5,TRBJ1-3,TGTGCCAGCAGCCACACAGGAAACACCATATATTTT,CASSHTGNTIYF
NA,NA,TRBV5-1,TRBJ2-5,TGCGCCAGCAGCTCCGACAGCCTACAAGAGACCCAGTACTTC,CASSSDSLQETQYF
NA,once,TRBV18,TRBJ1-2,TGTGCCAGCTCACCACCCGCCAGGGATAACTATGGCTACACCTTC,CASSPPARDNYGYTF
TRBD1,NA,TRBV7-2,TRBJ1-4,TGTGCCAGCAGCCCCGGGACAGGGGGATCTGGTAATGAAAAACTGTTTTTT,CASSPGTGGSGNEKLFF
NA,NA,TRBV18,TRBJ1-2,TGTGCCAGCTCACCCGTAGACAAAATCTATGGCTACACCTTC,CASSPVDKIYGYTF
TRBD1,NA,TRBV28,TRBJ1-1,TGTGCCAGCAACCTCGACAGGGTCGTCACTGAAGCTTTCTTT,CASNLDRVVTEAFF
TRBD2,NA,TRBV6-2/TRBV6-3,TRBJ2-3,TGTGCCAGCAGCCCCGGGACTATAACGGATACGCAGTATTTT,CASSPGTITDTQYF
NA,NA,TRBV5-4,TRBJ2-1,TGTGCCAGCAGCATCAAAGGCGGGACCCTAGACAATGAGCAGTTCTTC,CASSIKGGTLDNEQFF
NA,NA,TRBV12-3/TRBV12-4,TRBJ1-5,TGTGCCAGCGGTGAGGTTGGCAATCAGCCCCAGCATTTT,CASGEVGNQPQHF
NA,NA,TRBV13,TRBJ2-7,TGTGCCAGCAGCATCAGGGGCCCCTACGAGCAGTACTTC,CASSIRGPYEQYF
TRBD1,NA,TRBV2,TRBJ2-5,TGTGCCAGCACCAAGGACAGGGTGGGAGAGACCCAGTACTTC,CASTKDRVGETQYF
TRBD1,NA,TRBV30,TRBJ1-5,TGTGCCTGGAGTGGGACAGGGGATCTGCCCCAGCATTTT,CAWSGTGDLPQHF
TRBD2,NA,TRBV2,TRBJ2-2,TGTGCCAGCAAGGGACTAGGGGCCCAGAGGGAGCTGTTTTTT,CASKGLGAQRELFF
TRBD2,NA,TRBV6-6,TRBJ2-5,TGTGCCACCTGTCTCGGGGGGACCCAAGAGACCCAGTACTTC,CATCLGGTQETQYF
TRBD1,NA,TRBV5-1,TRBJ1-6,TGCGCCAGCAGCCATGGACAGGAGAATTCACCCCTCCACTTT,CASSHGQENSPLHF
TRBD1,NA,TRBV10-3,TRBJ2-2,TGTGCCATCAGTGAGTCTAGGACAGGGCACACCGGGGAGCTGTTTTTT,CAISESRTGHTGELFF
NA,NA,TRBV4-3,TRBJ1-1,TGCGCCAGCAGCCTAACAGCTAACACTGAAGCTTTCTTT,CASSLTANTEAFF
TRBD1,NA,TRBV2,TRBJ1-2,TGTGCCAGCAGCTTGGACCCAGGGGGCTACTATGGCTACACCTTC,CASSLDPGGYYGYTF
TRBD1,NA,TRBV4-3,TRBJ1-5,TGCGCCAGCAGCCAAGAGTTATGGACAGGGAGGTCGAGCAATCAGCCCCAGCATTTT,CASSQELWTGRSSNQPQHF
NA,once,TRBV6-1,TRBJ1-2,TGTGCCAGCAGCATTACAGGGAATGGTGGCTACACCTTC,CASSITGNGGYTF
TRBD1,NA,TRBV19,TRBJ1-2,TGTGCCAAAGTGAGGACAGGGGGGGGTTGTTGTCCCTATGGCTACACCTTC,CAKVRTGGGCCPYGYTF
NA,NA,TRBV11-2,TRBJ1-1,TGTGCCAGCAGTTCGCAGGGCGTGGGCACTGAAGCTTTCTTT,CASSSQGVGTEAFF
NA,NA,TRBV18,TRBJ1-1,TGTGCCAGCTCCCTTACCCTCGAGGAGACCAGCGAAGCTTTCTTT,CASSLTLEETSEAFF
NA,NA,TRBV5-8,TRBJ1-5,TGTGCCAGCAGCTTGGCGGACTCTAGCAATCAGCCCCAGCATTTT,CASSLADSSNQPQHF